These 30 T cell receptor beta chains came from one sample sequenced in a study of T cell changes during pregnancy in multiple sclerosis. Data came from immunoSEQ multiplex PCR; TCRdb stores just in-frame clones and leaves some out. The sample includes some 35,000 clones, roughly 89% seen only once; the top ten take 0.78%. The sample in question was CD4+ T cells from peripheral blood mononuclear cells, obtained after pregnancy. The receptors derive from a female donor in good health, enrolled as a control in a pregnancy study.

The V and J genes are TRBV10-3 and TRBJ2-7; 10 bases are shared with TRBD1. This CDR3 has 14 amino acids. Germline assignment: CDR1 ENHRY and CDR2 SYGVKD. V dropped 4 bases and J dropped 7; count of bases not matched to a gene: 7. The CDR3 nucleotides read TGTGCCATCAGTGGACGACAGGGGGCAGGGGAGCAGTACTTC. It encodes CAISGRQGAGEQYF.

The DNA for the CDR3 is TGTGCCAGCAGCTTCAGGGGTTCCAAGGGGTACAATGAGCAGTTCTTC. This translates into CASSFRGSKGYNEQFF. This rearrangement joins TRBV7-2 to TRBJ2-1; D possibly corresponds to TRBD1 (6 bases). CDR3 length: 16 residues. Germline-derived CDR1 and CDR2 are SGHTA and FQGNSA. Trimming took off 3 bases at V and 4 bases at J, with 16 bases between the two ends.

The chain employs TRBV9 and TRBJ1-2, with D hard to call. CDR1 and CDR2 (germline): SGDLS, YYNGEE. V was pared by 1 base and J by 8 bases, with 9 bases between. There are 12 residues in the CDR3. The CDR3 loop is CASSVFTGGYTF. The CDR3 bases are TGTGCCAGCAGCGTATTCACCGGGGGCTACACCTTC.

V usage is TRBV20-1 and J usage is TRBJ2-1; D is undetermined. The germline CDR1 and CDR2 sequences are DFQATT and SNEGSKA (reference sequence). CDR3 length: 11 residues. V gave up 3 bases and J gave up 4 bases, with 4 bases separating them. This CDR3 reads CSASHYNEQFF. CDR3 nucleotides: TGCAGTGCTAGCCATTACAATGAGCAGTTCTTC.

This chain links TRBV19 with TRBJ2-3, with 11 positions matching TRBD1. CDR1 and CDR2 (germline): LNHDA, SQIVND (reference sequence). This CDR3 comprises 14 residues. With 9 bases clipped from V and 4 bases from J, the junction kept 6 bases outside the gene matches. CDR3 amino acids: CASPDRGRPDTQYF. CDR3 nucleotides: TGTGCCAGCCCGGACAGGGGGCGCCCAGATACGCAGTATTTT.

The V gene is TRBV5-1, the J gene TRBJ1-5; tentatively, D is TRBD1 (6 bases). CDR3 size: 15 residues. Per germline, CDR1 SGHRS and CDR2 YFSETQ. Trimming pared 0 bases from V and 6 bases from J, leaving 13 bases between. CDR3 bases: TGCGCCAGCAGCTTGGGCACAGGGACGGGTCAGCCCCAGCATTTT. Translation: CASSLGTGTGQPQHF. The full variable domain, its missing parts supplied by reference TRBV5-1 and TRBJ1-5, is KAGVTQTPRYLIKTRGQQVTLSCSPISGHRSVSWYQQTPGQGLQFLFEYFSETQRNKGNFPGRFSGRQFSNSRSEMNVSTLELGDSALYLCASSLGTGTGQPQHFGDGTRLSIL.

The chain links TRBV5-8 to TRBJ1-4, with D unresolved. The V and J ends lost 3 bases and 4 bases respectively, with 10 bases between them. The CDR3 spans 14 residues. Per the germline V gene, CDR1 is SGHTS and CDR2 is YDEGEE. CDR3 sequence reads: CASSSVLFNEKLFF. In DNA form, the CDR3 reads TGTGCCAGCAGCTCGGTTCTTTTTAATGAAAAACTGTTTTTT.

This sequence joins TRBV29-1 and TRBJ2-7, with 10 bases lining up with TRBD2. The CDR3 spans 16 residues. J gave up 9 bases and V 4 bases, and 18 bases lay outside the gene matches. Germline assignment: CDR1 SQVTM and CDR2 ANQGSEA. In DNA, the CDR3 is TGCAGCGTTGCGGGACTAGCGAAACTCTTTAGATTCGGGCAGTACTTC. Its protein product is CSVAGLAKLFRFGQYF.

This clone was observed a handful of times. V and J are TRBV30 and TRBJ1-2; 9 positions match TRBD1. The CDR3 totals 11 residues. With V trimmed by 5 bases and J by 8 bases, 3 bases remained unmatched. Germline values: CDR1 GTSNPN, CDR2 SVGIG (reference sequence). The CDR3 DNA follows: TGTGCCTGGGGGACAGGGTTAGGCTACACCTTC. Residues: CAWGTGLGYTF. The full variable domain, with the rest looked up from reference TRBV30 and TRBJ1-2, is SQTIHQWPATLVQPVGSPLSLECTVEGTSNPNLYWYRQAAGRGLQLLFYSVGIGQISSEVPQNLSASRPQDRQFILSSKKLLLSDSGFYLCAWGTGLGYTFGSGTRLTVV.

The chain has TRBV28 and TRBJ1-1; 8 bases match TRBD1. Germline CDR1 and CDR2: MDHEN and SYDVKM. The CDR3 covers 14 residues. V lost 8 bases, J lost 4 bases, and 9 bases stayed unmatched. CDR3 sequence (DNA): TGTGCCAGCGCCTTGTGGCAGGGGGCCACTGAAGCTTTCTTT. Translation gives CASALWQGATEAFF.

The chain employs TRBV5-1 and TRBJ1-3; no definite D call. CDR3 length equals 13 residues. CDR1 is SGHRS, CDR2 YFSETQ, per germline. Trimming removed 0 bases at V and 8 bases at J, with 9 bases between. CDR3 residues: CASSLAPRDTIYF. CDR3 DNA: TGCGCCAGCAGCTTGGCCCCGAGGGACACCATATATTTT.

To note about this clone: Other nucleotide sequences in the sample specify the same CDR3. This chain joins TRBV6-4 and TRBJ2-2; 7 positions match TRBD1. The germline CDR1 and CDR2 sequences are MRHNA and SNTAGT. Trimming took 3 bases from V and 0 from J; bases not matched to a gene: 1. The CDR3 has 15 amino acids. The CDR3 DNA sequence: TGTGCCAGCAGTGAACAGGGGACGAACACCGGGGAGCTGTTTTTT. Residues: CASSEQGTNTGELFF.

The chain recombines TRBV28 with TRBJ2-1; 10 positions agree with TRBD2. Germline CDR1 is MDHEN and CDR2 is SYDVKM. V shed 0 bases and J 7 bases; nucleotides not matched to a gene: 6. CDR3 size: 16 residues. CDR3 bases: TGTGCCAGCAGTTTATGGCAGAGACTAGCGGGTAATGAGCAGTTCTTC. Encoded protein: CASSLWQRLAGNEQFF.

This clone was found once. The chain is built from TRBV2 and TRBJ2-3; 7 nucleotides line up with TRBD1. V shed 3 bases, J shed 3 bases, and the junction held 6 bases outside the gene matches. This CDR3 region has 15 residues. Germline CDR1 and CDR2: SNHLY and FYNNEI. CDR3 in amino acids: CASSEETGSTDTQYF. CDR3 DNA: TGTGCCAGCAGTGAGGAGACAGGGTCGACAGATACGCAGTATTTT.

This chain connects TRBV7-2 to TRBJ2-1; 12 nucleotides match TRBD2. CDR3 length: 17 amino acids. CDR1 is SGHTA and CDR2 is FQGNSA in the germline V gene. J lost 4 bases, V lost 2 bases, and 6 bases had no gene match. The CDR3 loop is CASSLKTSGSQYNEQFF. The CDR3 DNA sequence: TGTGCCAGCAGCTTAAAGACTAGCGGGAGCCAATACAATGAGCAGTTCTTC.

The chain uses TRBV28 and TRBJ2-1; 14 nucleotides agree with TRBD2. This CDR3 region has 15 residues. Losses at the gene ends were 5 bases for V and 7 bases for J; bases not matched to a gene: 4. Germline lookup yields CDR1 MDHEN and CDR2 SYDVKM. The CDR3 DNA reads TGTGCCAGCAGTGCGACTAGCGGGAGGGGGAATGAGCAGTTCTTC. Amino acid sequence: CASSATSGRGNEQFF.

The V gene is TRBV6-5, the J gene TRBJ2-7; 8 positions match TRBD2. This CDR3 has 15 residues. From germline, CDR1 is MNHEY and CDR2 SVGAGI. V was pared by 2 bases and J by 0 bases, with 3 bases of the junction left unmatched. CDR3 residues: CASSYATSASYEQYF. The CDR3 coding sequence is TGTGCCAGCAGTTACGCGACTAGCGCCTCCTACGAGCAGTACTTC.

Of note for this clone: A read error may produce the germline difference seen at one junction end. This rearrangement joins TRBV28 to TRBJ2-3; D may be TRBD1 (5 bases). Looked up from germline, CDR1 is MDHEN and CDR2 is SYDVKM. The CDR3 consists of 14 residues. The CDR3 DNA is TGTGCCAGCCGCGACAGCTCCCGCACAGATGCGCAGTATTTT. Encoded protein: CASRDSSRTDAQYF.

V gene TRBV27 combines with J gene TRBJ2-7; TRBD1 matches 12 bases. Per germline, CDR1 MNHEY and CDR2 SMNVEV (reference sequence). V shed 0 bases and J 2 bases; nucleotides not matched to a gene: 8. The CDR3 runs to 18 residues. DNA of the CDR3: TGTGCCAGCAGTTTATCGGGGACAGGGGGCGCAGGAACCTACGAGCAGTACTTC. As protein: CASSLSGTGGAGTYEQYF.

J is TRBJ2-7 and V is TRBV14, with 8 positions matching TRBD1. The germline V gene has CDR1 SGHDN and CDR2 FVKESK. The CDR3 spans 13 residues. Unmatched junction bases numbered 2, after V lost 1 base and J lost 6 bases. The CDR3 DNA sequence: TGTGCCAGCAGCCAAGGGACAGGGACCGAGCAGTACTTC. It translates to CASSQGTGTEQYF.

A word on this clone: Distinct nucleotide sequences in the sample also encode this CDR3. This chain uses TRBV27 with TRBJ2-3; weak D call: TRBD1 (5 bases). The CDR3 length is 14 residues. The V end was cut by 3 bases, the J end by 1 base, with 8 bases between. The germline CDR1 and CDR2 sequences are MNHEY and SMNVEV (reference sequence). The CDR3 coding sequence is TGTGCCAGCAGTTTGGCAGGGCGCACAGATACGCAGTATTTT. As protein: CASSLAGRTDTQYF.

The chain combines TRBV2 with TRBJ2-3; TRBD1 is a possible D gene (7 bases). The CDR3 runs 15 residues. V lost 6 bases to trimming and J lost 1 base, with 14 bases between them. Germline V lookup: CDR1 SNHLY, CDR2 FYNNEI. The CDR3 sequence is CASSPGGWGTDTQYF. The CDR3 nucleotides read TGTGCCAGCAGCCCAGGGGGGTGGGGCACAGATACGCAGTATTTT.

The J gene is TRBJ2-5, the V gene TRBV5-4, with 8 bases matching TRBD1. J was trimmed by 5 bases and V by 4 bases; bases with no gene match: 4. Germline values: CDR1 SGHNT, CDR2 YYREEE (reference sequence). The CDR3 has 13 residues. The CDR3 sequence is CASSTGQAETQYF. DNA for the CDR3: TGTGCCAGCAGCACGGGACAGGCCGAGACCCAGTACTTC.

V is TRBV11-2 and J is TRBJ2-5; D possibly corresponds to TRBD2 (6 bases). The V and J ends lost 5 bases and 1 base respectively, with 11 bases between them. CDR3 length: 14 amino acids. Germline values: CDR1 SGHAT, CDR2 FQNNGV. In DNA form, the CDR3 reads TGTGCCAGCAGCCCACGGACTACCCAAGAGACCCAGTACTTC. This sequence encodes CASSPRTTQETQYF.

The chain employs TRBV28 and TRBJ1-5, with 7 bases matching TRBD1. Germline V CDR1 and CDR2: MDHEN, SYDVKM. V shed 8 bases, J shed 3 bases, and the junction held 10 bases outside the gene matches. This CDR3 has 15 amino acids. The CDR3 DNA is TGTGCCAGCTGCTACCGGACAGGCCTCAATCAGCCCCAGCATTTT. This codes for CASCYRTGLNQPQHF.

The chain links TRBV11-2 to TRBJ2-6; TRBD2 agrees at 9 bases. The ends lost 8 bases at V and 2 bases at J; junction bases unmatched: 10. Per germline, CDR1 SGHAT and CDR2 FQNNGV. The CDR3 has 17 residues. In DNA form, the CDR3 reads TGTGCCAGCTGGGGGCGGGAGGGTAAGACTGGGGCCAACGTCCTGACTTTC. Translation: CASWGREGKTGANVLTF.

The rearrangement links TRBV19 to TRBJ2-3, with TRBD2 matching 14 bases. Trimming removed 5 bases from V and 5 bases from J; junction bases left unmatched: 6. Per germline, CDR1 LNHDA and CDR2 SQIVND (reference sequence). The CDR3 covers 16 residues. The CDR3 protein is CASSPLGLAGVDTQYF. The CDR3 DNA is TGTGCCAGTAGTCCCCTGGGACTAGCGGGAGTAGATACGCAGTATTTT.

V is TRBV19 and J is TRBJ2-3, with 7 bases identical to TRBD1. V trimming: 4 bases; J trimming: 0 bases; junction bases outside the gene matches: 7. The CDR3 has 16 amino acids. The germline V gene has CDR1 LNHDA and CDR2 SQIVND (reference sequence). CDR3 amino acids: CASSNPGQKSTDTQYF. The CDR3, as DNA: TGTGCCAGTAGTAACCCGGGACAGAAGAGCACAGATACGCAGTATTTT.

This clone is classed as medium-sized. The chain links TRBV2 to TRBJ2-7, with 7 bases identical to TRBD2. V was pared by 1 base and J by 5 bases, with 11 bases of the junction left unmatched. Germline V gene data show CDR1 as SNHLY and CDR2 as FYNNEI. The CDR3 sequence is 16 residues long. CDR3 coding DNA: TGTGCCAGCAGTGAAGAGGTCTGGGAGGGAGGTAACGAGCAGTACTTC. Its translation is CASSEEVWEGGNEQYF.

The V gene is TRBV28, the J gene TRBJ2-1, with TRBD2 as a possible D gene (5 bases). Germline CDR1 and CDR2: MDHEN and SYDVKM. Trimming stripped 8 bases from V and 0 bases from J, with 20 bases between. This CDR3 is 17 amino acids long. CDR3 protein: CASRERAGASSYNEQFF. CDR3 DNA sequence: TGTGCCAGCCGAGAGAGGGCGGGCGCGAGCTCCTACAATGAGCAGTTCTTC.